This T cell receptor (beta chain) was profiled in a study of T cells in Graves' hyperthyroidism and ophthalmopathy. Germline assignment: CDR1 LNHDA and CDR2 SQIVND (reference sequence). V lost 3 bases and J lost 6; bases outside the gene matches: 8. CDR3 size: 15 residues. From RNA transcripts, TCR beta CDR3 regions were amplified. HTBI primers were the set used in a first-round RT-PCR of the TCR CDR3. TCRdb processed the multiplex PCR reads anew with MiXCR; each CDR3 protein has one entry. In the table there are about 500,000 distinct CDR3 sequences, 15% to 20% of which are singletons. Findings and limits, study-wide: The model forecast ophthalmopathy, anticipating it by a median around 6.5 months before onset.

With regard to this clonotype: Its specificity is not known.

This rearrangement joins TRBV19 to TRBJ2-1; 7 bases fit TRBD2. This TCR derives from a woman aged 18-35 years with Graves' ophthalmopathy. Material: blood. The CDR3 DNA is TGTGCCAGTAGTATCGGGCCTAGCGGAGTCAATGAGCAGTTCTTC. This encodes CASSIGPSGVNEQFF.